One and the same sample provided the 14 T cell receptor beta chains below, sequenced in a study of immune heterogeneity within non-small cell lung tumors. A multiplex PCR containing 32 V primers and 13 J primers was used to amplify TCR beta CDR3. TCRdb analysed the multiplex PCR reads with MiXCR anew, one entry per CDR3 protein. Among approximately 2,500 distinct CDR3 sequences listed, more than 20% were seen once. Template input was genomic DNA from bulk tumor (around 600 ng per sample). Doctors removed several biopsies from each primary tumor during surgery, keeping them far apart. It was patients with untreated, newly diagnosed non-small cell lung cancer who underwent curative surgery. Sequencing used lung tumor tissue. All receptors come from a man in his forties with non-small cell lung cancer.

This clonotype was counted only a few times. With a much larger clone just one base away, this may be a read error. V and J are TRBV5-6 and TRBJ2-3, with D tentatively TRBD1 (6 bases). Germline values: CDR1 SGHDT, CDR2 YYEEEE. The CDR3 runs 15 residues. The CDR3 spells CASSPNTGNTDAQYF. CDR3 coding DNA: TGTGCCAGCAGCCCCAATACAGGGAACACAGATGCGCAGTATTTT.

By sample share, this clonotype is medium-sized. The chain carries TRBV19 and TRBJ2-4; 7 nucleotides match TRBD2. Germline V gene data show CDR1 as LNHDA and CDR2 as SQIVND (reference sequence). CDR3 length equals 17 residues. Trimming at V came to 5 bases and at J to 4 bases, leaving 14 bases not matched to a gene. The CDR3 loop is CASSPWFLGGSKNIQYF. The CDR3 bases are TGTGCCAGTAGTCCTTGGTTTCTTGGCGGGAGTAAAAACATTCAGTACTTC. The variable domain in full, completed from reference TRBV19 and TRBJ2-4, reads DGGITQSPKYLFRKEGQNVTLSCEQNLNHDAMYWYRQDPGQGLRLIYYSQIVNDFQKGDIAEGYSVSREKKESFPLTVTSAQKNPTAFYLCASSPWFLGGSKNIQYFGAGTRLSVL.

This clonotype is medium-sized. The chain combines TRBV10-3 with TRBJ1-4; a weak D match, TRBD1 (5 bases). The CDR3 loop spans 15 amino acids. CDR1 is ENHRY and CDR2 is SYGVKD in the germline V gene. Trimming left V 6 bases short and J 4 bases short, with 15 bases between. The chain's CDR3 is CAISRAGGSNEKLFF. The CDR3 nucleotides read TGTGCCATCAGCCGCGCGGGGGGAAGTAATGAAAAACTGTTTTTT.

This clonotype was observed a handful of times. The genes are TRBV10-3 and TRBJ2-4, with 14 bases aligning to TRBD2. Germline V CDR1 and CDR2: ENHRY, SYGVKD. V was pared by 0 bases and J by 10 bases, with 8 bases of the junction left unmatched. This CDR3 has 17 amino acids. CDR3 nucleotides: TGTGCCATCAGTGAGTCGACTAGCGGGGGGGCCGCGGGAATTCAGTACTTC. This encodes CAISESTSGGAAGIQYF.

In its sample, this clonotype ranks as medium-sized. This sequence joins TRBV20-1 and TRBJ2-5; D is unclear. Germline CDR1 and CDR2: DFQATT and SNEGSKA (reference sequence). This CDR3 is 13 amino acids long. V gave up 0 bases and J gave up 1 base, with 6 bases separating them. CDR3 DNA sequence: TGCAGTGCTAGAGATGACATCCAAGAGACCCAGTACTTC. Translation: CSARDDIQETQYF.

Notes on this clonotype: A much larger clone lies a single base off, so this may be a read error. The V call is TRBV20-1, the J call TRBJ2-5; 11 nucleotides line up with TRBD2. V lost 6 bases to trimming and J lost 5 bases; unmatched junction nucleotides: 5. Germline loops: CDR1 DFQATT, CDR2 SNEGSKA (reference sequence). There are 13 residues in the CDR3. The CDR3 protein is CSAPASGRETQYF. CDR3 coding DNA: TGCAGTGCGCCGGCTAGCGGGAGGGAGACCCAGTACTTC.

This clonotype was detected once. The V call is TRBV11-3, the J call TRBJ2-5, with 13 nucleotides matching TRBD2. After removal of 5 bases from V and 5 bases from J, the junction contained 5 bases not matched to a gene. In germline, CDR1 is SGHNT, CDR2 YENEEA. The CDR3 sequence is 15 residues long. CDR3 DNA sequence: TGTGCCAGCAGCATCACTAGCGGGAGGGGTGAGACCCAGTACTTC. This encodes CASSITSGRGETQYF.

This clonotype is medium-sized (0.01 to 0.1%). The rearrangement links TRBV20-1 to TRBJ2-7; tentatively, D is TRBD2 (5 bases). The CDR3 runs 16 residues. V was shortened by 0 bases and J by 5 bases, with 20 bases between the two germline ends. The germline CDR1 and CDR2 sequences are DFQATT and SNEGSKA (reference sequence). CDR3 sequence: CSARDLISGYKNEQYF. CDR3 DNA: TGCAGTGCTAGAGATCTAATATCGGGGTATAAGAACGAGCAGTACTTC.

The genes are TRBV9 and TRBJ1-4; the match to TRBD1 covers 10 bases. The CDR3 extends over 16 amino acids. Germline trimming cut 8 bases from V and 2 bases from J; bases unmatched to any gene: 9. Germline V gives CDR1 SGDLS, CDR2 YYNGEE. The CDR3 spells CASTPGQGSTNEKLFF. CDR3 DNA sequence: TGTGCCAGTACCCCGGGACAGGGGAGCACTAATGAAAAACTGTTTTTT.

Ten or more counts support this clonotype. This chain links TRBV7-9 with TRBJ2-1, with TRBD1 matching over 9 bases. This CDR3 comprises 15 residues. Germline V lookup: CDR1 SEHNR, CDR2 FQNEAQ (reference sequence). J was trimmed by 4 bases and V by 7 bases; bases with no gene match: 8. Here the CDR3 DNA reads TGTGCCAGCAAGAAACTCGGGACAGGGTACAATGAGCAGTTCTTC. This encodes CASKKLGTGYNEQFF.

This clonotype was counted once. CDR3 coding DNA: TGTGCCAGTAGTATCACCGGGACTAGAACGGGCGAGCAGTACTTC. This gives the protein CASSITGTRTGEQYF. J is TRBJ2-7 and V is TRBV19, with TRBD2 matching over 8 bases. After removal of 3 bases from V and 6 bases from J, the junction contained 10 bases not matched to a gene. Germline loops: CDR1 LNHDA, CDR2 SQIVND (reference sequence). CDR3 length: 15 residues.

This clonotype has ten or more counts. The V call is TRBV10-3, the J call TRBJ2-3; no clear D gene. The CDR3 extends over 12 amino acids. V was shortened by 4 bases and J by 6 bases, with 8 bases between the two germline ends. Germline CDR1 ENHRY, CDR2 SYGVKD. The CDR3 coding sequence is TGTGCCATCAGTGTGCTCGCGGATACGCAGTATTTT. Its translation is CAISVLADTQYF.

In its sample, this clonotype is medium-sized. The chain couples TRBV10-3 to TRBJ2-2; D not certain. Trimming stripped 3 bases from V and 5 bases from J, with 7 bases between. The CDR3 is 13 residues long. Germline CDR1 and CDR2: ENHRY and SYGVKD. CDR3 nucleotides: TGTGCCATCAGTGACCGAGAGACCGGGGAGCTGTTTTTT. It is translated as CAISDRETGELFF.

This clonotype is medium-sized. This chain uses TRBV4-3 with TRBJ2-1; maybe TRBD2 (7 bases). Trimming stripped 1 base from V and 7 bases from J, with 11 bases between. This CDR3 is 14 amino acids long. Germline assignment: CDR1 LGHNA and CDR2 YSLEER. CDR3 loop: CASSQVGGGNEQFF. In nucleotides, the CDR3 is TGCGCCAGCAGCCAAGTAGGGGGGGGGAATGAGCAGTTCTTC.